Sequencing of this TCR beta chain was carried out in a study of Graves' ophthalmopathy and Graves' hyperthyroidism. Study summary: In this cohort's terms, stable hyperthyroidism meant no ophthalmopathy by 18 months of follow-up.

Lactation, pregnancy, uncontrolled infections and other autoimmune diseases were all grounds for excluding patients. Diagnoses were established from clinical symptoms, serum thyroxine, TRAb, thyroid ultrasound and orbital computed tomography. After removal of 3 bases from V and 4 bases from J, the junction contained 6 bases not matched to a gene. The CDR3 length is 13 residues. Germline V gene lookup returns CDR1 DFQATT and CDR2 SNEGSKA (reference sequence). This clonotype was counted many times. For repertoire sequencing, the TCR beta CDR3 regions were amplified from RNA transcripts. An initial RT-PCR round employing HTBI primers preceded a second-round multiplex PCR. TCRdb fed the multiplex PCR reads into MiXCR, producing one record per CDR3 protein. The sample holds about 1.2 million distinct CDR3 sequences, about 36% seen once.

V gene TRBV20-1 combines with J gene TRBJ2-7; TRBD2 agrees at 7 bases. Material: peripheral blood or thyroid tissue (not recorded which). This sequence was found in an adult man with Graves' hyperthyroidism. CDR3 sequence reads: CSARGLAEYEQYF. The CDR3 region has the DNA TGCAGTGCTAGGGGGCTAGCGGAATACGAGCAGTACTTC.